This note documents a single TCR beta chain sequence. Its specificity is unknown. A read error is possible here, since a much larger clone lies one base away. Axillary draining lymph nodes of breast cancer patients supplied the node samples. A single record per CDR3 protein comes from TCRdb applying MiXCR to the multiplex PCR reads. Of 150,000 to 200,000 distinct CDR3 sequences detected, approximately 30% appear once; the ten largest clones hold 3% to 4.5%. The CDR3 sequence is 17 residues long. Germline V gene data show CDR1 as SGDLS and CDR2 as YYNGEE. This sample stems from a study of breast tumors, draining lymph nodes, adjacent tissues. Study conclusions and caveats: The data were judged consistent with most tumor T cells coming from lymph node and expanding in tumor.

Source material: axillary lymph node tissue. The sequence came from a female donor with breast cancer. Some clones in this sample may be carry-over from other donors' samples. This chain joins TRBV9 and TRBJ2-7; 11 bases agree with TRBD1. The CDR3 loop reads CASSRWTGGVLPYGQYF. For the CDR3, the DNA is TGTGCCAGCAGCCGTTGGACAGGGGGCGTTTTACCCTACGGGCAGTACTTC.